This TCR beta chain emerged from a study of multiple sclerosis patients with progressive multifocal leukoencephalopathy. Study-wide points: It is unclear whether the findings reflect JC virus infection or general immunocompromise. Before and during natalizumab, the clones expanded at PML already existed.

This clone was observed a few times. Its target is unknown. Sequenced by immunoSEQ multiplex PCR; TCRdb stores in-frame clones only, minus some. The sample has 31,000 or so clones, 75% to 90% seen once. Germline V gene data show CDR1 as SGHVS and CDR2 as FQNEAQ. The CDR3 has 15 residues. The V segment lost 5 bases and the J segment 3 bases; nucleotides outside the gene matches: 6. Time point reported: before natalizumab initiation. Prior interferon beta treatment was universal, and the PML patients were all female. The rearrangement joins TRBV7-8 to TRBJ1-1, with 10 bases identical to TRBD1. This sequence originates from a human donor with multiple sclerosis. Sequencing was performed on PBMCs. CDR3 DNA: TGTGCCAGCAGCGGAGGGGGACAGGGGTACACTGAAGCTTTCTTT. Protein: CASSGGGQGYTEAFF.